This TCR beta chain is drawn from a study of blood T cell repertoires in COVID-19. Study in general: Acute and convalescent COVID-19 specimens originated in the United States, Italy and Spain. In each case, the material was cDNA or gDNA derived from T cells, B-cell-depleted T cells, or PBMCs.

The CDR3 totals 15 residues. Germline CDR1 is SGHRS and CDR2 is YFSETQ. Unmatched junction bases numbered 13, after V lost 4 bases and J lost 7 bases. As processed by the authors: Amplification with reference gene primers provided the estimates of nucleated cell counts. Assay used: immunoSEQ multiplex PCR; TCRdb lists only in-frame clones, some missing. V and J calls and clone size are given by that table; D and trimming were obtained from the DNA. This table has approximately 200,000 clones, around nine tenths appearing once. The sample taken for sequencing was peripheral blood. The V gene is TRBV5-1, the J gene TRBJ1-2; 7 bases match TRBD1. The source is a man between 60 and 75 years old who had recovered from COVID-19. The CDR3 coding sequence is TGCGCCAGCAGCGAAGGACAGGCTATTAAAGTTGGCTACACCTTC. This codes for CASSEGQAIKVGYTF.